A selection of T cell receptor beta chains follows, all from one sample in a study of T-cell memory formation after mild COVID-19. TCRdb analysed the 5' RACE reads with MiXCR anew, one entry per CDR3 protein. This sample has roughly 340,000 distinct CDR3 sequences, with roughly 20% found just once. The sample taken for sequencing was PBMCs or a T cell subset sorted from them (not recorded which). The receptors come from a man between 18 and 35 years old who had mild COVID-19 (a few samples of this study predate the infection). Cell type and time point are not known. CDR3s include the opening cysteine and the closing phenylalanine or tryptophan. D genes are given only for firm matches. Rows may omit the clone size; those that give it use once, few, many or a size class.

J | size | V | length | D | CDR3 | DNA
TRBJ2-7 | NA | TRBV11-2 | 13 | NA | CASRPRSSYEQYF | TGTGCCAGCCGGCCTCGAAGCTCCTACGAGCAGTACTTC
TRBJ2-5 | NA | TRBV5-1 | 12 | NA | CASSPGGSSQYF | TGCGCCAGCAGCCCGGGGGGCTCCTCCCAGTACTTC
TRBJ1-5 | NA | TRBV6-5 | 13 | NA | CATTIGIDQPQHF | TGTGCCACCACTATAGGGATAGATCAGCCCCAGCATTTT
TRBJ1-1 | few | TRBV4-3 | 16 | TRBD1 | CASSQDSAGGNTEAFF | TGCGCCAGCAGCCAAGATTCGGCAGGGGGTAACACTGAAGCTTTCTTT
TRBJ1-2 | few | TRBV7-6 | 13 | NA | CASSPDGGVGYTF | TGTGCCAGCAGCCCGGACGGGGGGGTTGGCTACACCTTC
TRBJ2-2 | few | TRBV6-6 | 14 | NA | CASSYVAAAGELFF | TGTGCCAGCAGTTACGTCGCGGCAGCCGGGGAGCTGTTTTTT
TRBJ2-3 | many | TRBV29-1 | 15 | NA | CSVGEWRGGGDTQYF | TGCAGCGTTGGTGAATGGCGGGGAGGGGGCGATACGCAGTATTTT
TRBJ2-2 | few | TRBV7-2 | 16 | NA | CASSSWEETNTGELFF | TGTGCCAGCAGCTCCTGGGAGGAGACGAACACCGGGGAGCTGTTTTTT
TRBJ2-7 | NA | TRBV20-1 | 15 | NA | CSAKTTGGAGIEQYF | TGCAGTGCTAAAACAACCGGGGGCGCAGGCATCGAGCAGTACTTC
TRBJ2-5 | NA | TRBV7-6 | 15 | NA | CASSPTGESRETQYF | TGTGCCAGCAGCCCGACTGGAGAGTCGCGAGAGACCCAGTACTTC
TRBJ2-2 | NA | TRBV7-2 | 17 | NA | CASSLALGRPSTGELFF | TGTGCCAGCAGCTTAGCTTTGGGCAGGCCAAGCACCGGGGAGCTGTTTTTT
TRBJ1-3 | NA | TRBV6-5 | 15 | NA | CASSYSSFRGNTIYF | TGTGCCAGCAGTTACTCGAGCTTTAGAGGAAACACCATATATTTT
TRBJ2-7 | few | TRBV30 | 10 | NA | CAGGGYEQYF | TGTGCTGGCGGAGGTTACGAGCAGTACTTC
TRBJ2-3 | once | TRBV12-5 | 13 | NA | CASGPYGADTQYF | TGTGCTAGTGGCCCTTACGGGGCAGATACGCAGTATTTT